This TCR beta chain appears in the sequencing data of a study of liver allograft versus peripheral blood T cells. On the study more broadly: The authors compared T cell receptor repertoires in transplanted livers with those in the peripheral blood of recipients.

The germline V gene encodes CDR1 SQVTM and CDR2 ANQGSEA. V was shortened by 5 bases and J by 0 bases, with 7 bases between the two germline ends. The CDR3 is 12 amino acids. TCRdb fed the reads into MiXCR, producing one record per CDR3 protein. In the table there are fewer than 7,000 distinct CDR3 sequences, 16% of which are singletons. This clonotype counts as medium-sized. The sequence was collected from a human patient who had a liver transplant. Some T cells may be transferred from the graft donor. The gene calls are TRBV29-1 and TRBJ1-1; D is perhaps TRBD1 (5 bases). CDR3 region: CSVHRMNTEAFF. In DNA form, the CDR3 reads TGCAGCGTTCACAGGATGAACACTGAAGCTTTCTTT. The variable domain in full, with the rest retrieved from reference TRBV29-1 and TRBJ1-1, is SAVISQKPSRDICQRGTSLTIQCQVDSQVTMMFWYRQQPGQSLTLIATANQGSEATYESGFVIDKFPISRPNLTFSTLTVSNMSPEDSSIYLCSVHRMNTEAFFGQGTRLTVV.